This T cell receptor (beta chain) stems from a study of cytomegalovirus exposure and HLA in healthy donors. Study-wide background: The Caucasian-associated ancestry cluster held more than 80% of 350 to 450 genotyped donors.

With 60 Vbeta and 13 Jbeta primers, the PCR was carried out. Only in-frame clones appear in the TCRdb table, and some are missing; sequencing was by immunoSEQ multiplex PCR. The table records 150,000 to 200,000 clones, 65% to 90% of them present only once. The CDR3 is made up of 15 amino acids. Germline CDR1 is LGHNA and CDR2 is YSLEER. V was cut by 0 bases and J by 4 bases, with 9 bases left in between. Study-wide results and caveats: Productive rates of about 87% or about 30% were seen for most TCR beta V segments in an earlier analysis. Rarity marked most TCR sequences, yet some public TCRs occurred in many donors. Most CMV-associated TCR beta chains appeared HLA-restricted in a later analysis.

On this clone itself: Its target is not known.

Sequencing was performed on PBMCs. The receptor was derived from a woman aged 50 to 60 in good health and CMV-seronegative. The chain joins TRBV4-3 to TRBJ1-4; D is perhaps TRBD1 (6 bases). CDR3 DNA sequence: TGCGCCAGCAGCCAAGACCCGGACAGTAATGAAAAACTGTTTTTT. This codes for CASSQDPDSNEKLFF.